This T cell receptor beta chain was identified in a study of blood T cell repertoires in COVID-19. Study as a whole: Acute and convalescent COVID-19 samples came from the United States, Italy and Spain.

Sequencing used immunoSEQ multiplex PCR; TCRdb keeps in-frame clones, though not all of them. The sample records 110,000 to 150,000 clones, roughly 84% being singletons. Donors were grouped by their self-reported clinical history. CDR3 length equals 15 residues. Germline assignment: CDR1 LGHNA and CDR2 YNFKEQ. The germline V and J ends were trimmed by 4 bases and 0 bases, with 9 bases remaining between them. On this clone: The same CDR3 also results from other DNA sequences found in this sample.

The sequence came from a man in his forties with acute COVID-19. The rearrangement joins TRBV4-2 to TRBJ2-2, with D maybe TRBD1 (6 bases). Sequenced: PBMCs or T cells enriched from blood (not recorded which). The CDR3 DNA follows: TGTGCCAGCAGCCCCTGGACAGCGAACACCGGGGAGCTGTTTTTT. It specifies CASSPWTANTGELFF.